This T cell receptor beta chain was profiled in a study of blood T cell repertoires in COVID-19. Whole-study context: The study drew acute and convalescent COVID-19 samples from the United States, Italy and Spain. PBMCs, B-cell-depleted T cells, or T cells provided the cDNA or gDNA that made up the material.

V lost 4 bases to trimming and J lost 4 bases, with 10 bases between them. CDR3 length equals 13 residues. Germline V gene sequence: CDR1 SEHNR, CDR2 FQNEAQ (reference sequence). Original analysis: Estimates of nucleated cell counts were drawn from the amplification of reference gene primers. TCRdb keeps only in-frame clones here, not all; method: immunoSEQ multiplex PCR. The DNA gave D and trimming, while V, J and clone size come from that table. The sample consists of roughly 210,000 clones, about 87% of them appearing once. The origin of this receptor is a man aged 65 to 85 with acute or convalescent COVID-19. The chain combines TRBV7-9 with TRBJ1-2; TRBD1 might be the D (5 bases). The sequencing sample was made of peripheral blood. This CDR3 is CASSYGAGYGYTF. The CDR3 DNA reads TGTGCCAGCAGCTATGGGGCCGGCTATGGCTACACCTTC.